The present TCR beta chain was sequenced within a study of T cell responses to AZD1222 COVID-19 vaccine. Study as a whole: Pooling was applied to second doses at about 4 or about 12 weeks. Findings and caveats of the study: Researchers took repertoire samples only after the peak T cell response had come. Within unmutated variant regions lay the reported targets of nearly half of spike-specific TCRs. Possibly, clonal diversity was underestimated; donors were largely white British and included more females.

Of note for this clone: As yet, its antigen is unknown.

The V and J ends lost 4 bases and 4 bases, in that order; junction bases with no gene match: 13. CDR3 length equals 18 residues. Germline lookup yields CDR1 KGHDR and CDR2 SFDVKD. Sequencing was performed with immunoSEQ multiplex PCR; in TCRdb, only in-frame clones are kept and a portion is missing. The sample has around 140,000 clones, about 93% seen once. V usage is TRBV24-1 and J usage is TRBJ1-5, with 9 bases aligning to TRBD1. The sequencing here drew on peripheral blood, taken on day 0 of AZD1222 vaccination. The receptor comes from an adult in good health. The CDR3 loop reads CATSDLFGTGFGNQPQHF. The DNA for the CDR3 is TGTGCCACCAGTGACCTATTCGGGACAGGGTTTGGGAATCAGCCCCAGCATTTT.